These 28 T cell receptor beta chains were sequenced from one sample in a study of regulatory dendritic cells for organ transplantation. Sorted subsets were CFSE-labeled and cultured approximately 5 days with allogeneic dendritic cells. These receptors are not linked to any known antigen. Assay used: immunoSEQ multiplex PCR; TCRdb lists only in-frame clones, some missing. The sample carries 15,000 to 20,000 clones, around 79% recorded once. Sequences were obtained from memory CD4+ T cells from blood cultured with regulatory dendritic cells. Subset described: CD45RO+ memory T cells. These receptor sequences come from a human donor in good health.

The gene calls are TRBV7-2 and TRBJ1-1, with 7 bases lining up with TRBD1. The germline CDR1 and CDR2 sequences are SGHTA and FQGNSA. The CDR3 spans 13 residues. V gave up 1 base and J gave up 4 bases; unmatched junction bases: 0. CDR3 coding DNA: TGTGCCAGCAGCTTAGACAGGGGCACTGAAGCTTTCTTT. This codes for CASSLDRGTEAFF.

J is TRBJ2-2 and V is TRBV11-3; D gene uncertain. CDR3 length equals 13 residues. V lost 2 bases to trimming and J lost 4 bases, with 5 bases between them. Germline V gives CDR1 SGHNT, CDR2 YENEEA. CDR3 sequence: CASSLRTTGELFF. In DNA form, the CDR3 reads TGTGCCAGCAGCTTAAGAACCACCGGGGAGCTGTTTTTT.

V usage is TRBV7-9 and J usage is TRBJ1-3; D might be TRBD1 (5 bases). Germline V gene data show CDR1 as SEHNR and CDR2 as FQNEAQ (reference sequence). This CDR3 has 16 amino acids. V was shortened by 3 bases and J by 1 base, with 13 bases between the two germline ends. CDR3 DNA sequence: TGTGCCAGCAGCTTTGGCCTTGGGGCATCTGGAAACACCATATATTTT. This translates into CASSFGLGASGNTIYF.

The rearrangement links TRBV19 to TRBJ2-5; 13 nucleotides line up with TRBD2. CDR1 and CDR2 (germline): LNHDA, SQIVND (reference sequence). With V trimmed by 4 bases and J by 5 bases, 4 bases remained unmatched. The CDR3 length is 15 residues. In DNA form, the CDR3 reads TGTGCCAGTAGTACACTAGCGGGGGGGCATGAGACCCAGTACTTC. It specifies CASSTLAGGHETQYF.

The J gene is TRBJ1-1, the V gene TRBV6-1; D is unclear. Germline CDR1 MNHNS, CDR2 SASEGT. The V gene lost 5 bases and the J gene lost 8 bases, with 6 bases spanning the gap. The CDR3 consists of 10 residues. The DNA of the CDR3 is TGTGCCAGCAGTCGGGTAGAAGCTTTCTTT. It codes for CASSRVEAFF.

This clone was counted only a few times. The chain links TRBV27 to TRBJ1-5, with D possibly matching TRBD1 (6 bases). CDR1 is MNHEY, CDR2 SMNVEV, per germline (reference sequence). The CDR3 length is 13 residues. V was pared by 2 bases and J by 5 bases, with 7 bases between. The CDR3 protein is CASSLKGDQPQHF. The CDR3 region has the DNA TGTGCCAGCAGTTTAAAGGGGGATCAGCCCCAGCATTTT.

On this clone: The junction and the germline gene differ at one end; a read error may be behind it. The chain carries TRBV9 and TRBJ1-1; D perhaps matches TRBD1 (6 bases). The germline V gene has CDR1 SGDLS and CDR2 YYNGEE. This CDR3 is built from 14 residues. The CDR3 sequence: CASTVGWGQTEAFF. In DNA form, the CDR3 reads TGTGCCAGCACCGTAGGATGGGGGCAGACTGAAGCTTTCTTT.

V gene TRBV2 combines with J gene TRBJ1-4; weak D call: TRBD1 (5 bases). Germline V gene sequence: CDR1 SNHLY, CDR2 FYNNEI. Trimming removed 5 bases from V and 11 bases from J, with 15 bases in between. The CDR3 covers 13 residues. The CDR3 here is CASSMAGTQKLFF. DNA of the CDR3: TGTGCCAGCAGTATGGCCGGGACCCAGAAACTGTTTTTT.

This chain connects TRBV29-1 to TRBJ1-2; 8 nucleotides line up with TRBD1. From germline, CDR1 is SQVTM and CDR2 ANQGSEA. The CDR3 consists of 15 residues. V shed 2 bases, J shed 6 bases, and the junction held 11 bases outside the gene matches. CDR3 bases: TGCAGCGTTGAAAGGCCAGGGGGCAACAGGAATGGCTACACCTTC. It translates to CSVERPGGNRNGYTF. Combining the CDR3 with reference TRBV29-1 and TRBJ1-2 gives the whole variable domain SAVISQKPSRDICQRGTSLTIQCQVDSQVTMMFWYRQQPGQSLTLIATANQGSEATYESGFVIDKFPISRPNLTFSTLTVSNMSPEDSSIYLCSVERPGGNRNGYTFGSGTRLTVV.

The V call is TRBV19, the J call TRBJ1-5, with D perhaps TRBD1 (5 bases). The CDR3 spans 15 residues. In germline, CDR1 is LNHDA, CDR2 SQIVND (reference sequence). Trimming left V 3 bases short and J 4 bases short, with 13 bases between. The CDR3 DNA is TGTGCCAGTAGTATCGGCAGGGCCGGGAATCAGCCCCAGCATTTT. Amino acids: CASSIGRAGNQPQHF.

The rearrangement links TRBV19 to TRBJ1-5, with a tentative D call TRBD1 (6 bases). The germline V gene has CDR1 LNHDA and CDR2 SQIVND (reference sequence). The CDR3 totals 14 residues. V was shortened by 6 bases and J by 3 bases, with 12 bases between the two germline ends. The CDR3 here is CASSQGTNNQPQHF. CDR3 nucleotides: TGTGCCAGTAGCCAGGGGACGAACAATCAGCCCCAGCATTTT.

This chain connects TRBV13 to TRBJ2-7, with 10 bases aligning to TRBD2. This CDR3 has 15 amino acids. Germline CDR1 reads PRHDT; CDR2 reads FYEKMQ (reference sequence). After removal of 5 bases from V and 4 bases from J, the junction contained 8 bases not matched to a gene. Written as DNA, the CDR3 is TGTGCCAGCAGCCCCGGAAGTAGCGGGAGGTACGAGCAGTACTTC. This encodes CASSPGSSGRYEQYF.

This chain joins TRBV15 and TRBJ2-5; 7 nucleotides match TRBD1. V was pared by 1 base and J by 3 bases, with 5 bases of the junction left unmatched. The CDR3 contains 15 residues. Germline CDR1 and CDR2: LNHNV and YYDKDF (reference sequence). This CDR3 reads CATSRGLDRKETQYF. The CDR3 DNA sequence: TGTGCCACCAGCAGAGGCTTGGACAGGAAAGAGACCCAGTACTTC.

This clone is termed medium-sized. The sample has other DNA sequences that encode this CDR3 too. This chain connects TRBV11-3 to TRBJ2-3, with TRBD2 matching over 14 bases. This CDR3 region has 16 residues. Germline V gene sequence: CDR1 SGHNT, CDR2 YENEEA. V gave up 4 bases and J gave up 3 bases; unmatched junction bases: 3. Here the CDR3 DNA reads TGTGCCAGCAGCTCCGGGACTAGCGGGAGAACAGATACGCAGTATTTT. This encodes CASSSGTSGRTDTQYF.

This chain connects TRBV7-9 to TRBJ1-6; D call uncertain. CDR3 length: 13 residues. Trimming took 0 bases from V and 5 from J, leaving 2 bases between them. CDR1 SEHNR and CDR2 FQNEAQ come from the germline V gene (reference sequence). Written as DNA, the CDR3 is TGTGCCAGCAGCTTAGCGGATAATTCACCCCTCCACTTT. It encodes CASSLADNSPLHF.

The chain's CDR3 is CASSLGTGEGYTF. DNA for the CDR3: TGTGCCAGCAGCCTGGGGACAGGGGAAGGCTACACCTTC. V and J are TRBV7-2 and TRBJ1-2; 10 nucleotides align to TRBD1. Germline trimming cut 5 bases from V and 8 bases from J; bases unmatched to any gene: 5. Per the germline V gene, CDR1 is SGHTA and CDR2 is FQGNSA. There are 13 residues in the CDR3.

The chain joins TRBV15 to TRBJ2-3; D uncertain. This CDR3 has 12 amino acids. Germline V lookup: CDR1 LNHNV, CDR2 YYDKDF (reference sequence). Trimming pared 3 bases from V and 5 bases from J, leaving 6 bases between. CDR3 amino acids: CATSRDQDTQYF. The DNA for the CDR3 is TGTGCCACCAGCAGGGACCAAGATACGCAGTATTTT. Full variable domain (outside the CDR3, taken from reference TRBV15 and TRBJ2-3): DAMVIQNPRYQVTQFGKPVTLSCSQTLNHNVMYWYQQKSSQAPKLLFHYYDKDFNNEADTPDNFQSRRPNTSFCFLDIRSPGLGDTAMYLCATSRDQDTQYFGPGTRLTVL.

The sample holds one count of this clone. The chain uses TRBV4-3 and TRBJ1-6; the match to TRBD1 covers 8 bases. The CDR3 is made up of 17 amino acids. CDR1 is LGHNA, CDR2 YSLEER, per germline. Trimming removed 0 bases from V and 6 bases from J; junction bases left unmatched: 7. The chain's CDR3 is CASSQESSGGSNSPLHF. For the CDR3, the DNA is TGCGCCAGCAGCCAAGAATCATCAGGGGGCTCTAATTCACCCCTCCACTTT.

This clone came up once. The chain employs TRBV28 and TRBJ2-7, with a weak D call TRBD2 (7 bases). CDR1 is MDHEN and CDR2 is SYDVKM in the germline V gene. The CDR3 runs to 14 residues. Trimming shortened V by 8 bases and J by 3 bases, and 17 bases separated the two germline ends. CDR3 DNA sequence: TGTGCCAGCCTTAGGGGGGGGGTGAACTACGAGCAGTACTTC. Protein sequence: CASLRGGVNYEQYF.

The V and J genes are TRBV5-6 and TRBJ2-5, with TRBD2 matching 13 bases. This CDR3 has 17 residues. The germline V gene has CDR1 SGHDT and CDR2 YYEEEE. Unmatched junction bases numbered 14, after V lost 3 bases and J lost 9 bases. The DNA for the CDR3 is TGTGCCAGCAGCTCCACTCGACTAGCGGGGGGCCCCCAGGCCCAGTACTTC. Amino acids: CASSSTRLAGGPQAQYF.

This chain links TRBV5-4 with TRBJ2-5, with D uncertain. CDR1 and CDR2 from the germline V gene are SGHNT and YYREEE (reference sequence). The CDR3 runs 15 residues. V lost 4 bases and J lost 4, with 17 bases in between. DNA of the CDR3: TGTGCCAGCAGCCCTCAGACCGGCGGTGGAGAGACCCAGTACTTC. Translated: CASSPQTGGGETQYF.

The rearrangement uses TRBV11-2 and TRBJ2-1; 11 bases are shared with TRBD2. In germline, CDR1 is SGHAT, CDR2 FQNNGV. The trim removed 4 bases at V and 2 bases at J, leaving 4 bases unmatched. This CDR3 is built from 16 residues. The CDR3 coding sequence is TGTGCCAGCAGCTCATTAGCGGGAGGGCCCTACAATGAGCAGTTCTTC. This sequence encodes CASSSLAGGPYNEQFF.

The chain recombines TRBV4-1 with TRBJ2-2; 9 bases are a match to TRBD2. Germline CDR1 is MGHRA and CDR2 is YSYEKL. This CDR3 is built from 18 residues. J lost 4 bases, V lost 4 bases, and 13 bases had no gene match. The CDR3 region is CASSPGGGGGGPTGELFF. The CDR3 bases are TGCGCCAGCAGCCCCGGAGGAGGCGGGGGGGGTCCCACCGGGGAGCTGTTTTTT.

This sequence joins TRBV5-1 and TRBJ2-6; 10 bases map to TRBD2. The CDR3 has 18 residues. V lost 4 bases to trimming and J lost 0 bases; unmatched junction nucleotides: 7. CDR1 is SGHRS, CDR2 YFSETQ, per germline. The chain's CDR3 is CASSLRTSGSSGANVLTF. The CDR3 region has the DNA TGCGCCAGCAGCCTGCGGACTAGCGGTTCCTCTGGGGCCAACGTCCTGACTTTC. The whole variable domain, remainder taken from reference TRBV5-1 and TRBJ2-6, is KAGVTQTPRYLIKTRGQQVTLSCSPISGHRSVSWYQQTPGQGLQFLFEYFSETQRNKGNFPGRFSGRQFSNSRSEMNVSTLELGDSALYLCASSLRTSGSSGANVLTFGAGSRLTVL.

The rearrangement uses TRBV7-2 and TRBJ2-1; no clear D gene. Deletions cut 5 bases from V and 0 bases from J, with 11 bases between. CDR3 size: 15 residues. Germline-derived CDR1 and CDR2 are SGHTA and FQGNSA. The CDR3 region has the DNA TGTGCCAGCAGCACCGCGGTTAGCTCCTACAATGAGCAGTTCTTC. The encoded protein is CASSTAVSSYNEQFF.

The chain employs TRBV7-6 and TRBJ2-2, with TRBD1 identical over 7 bases. CDR3 length: 13 amino acids. Germline V gene lookup returns CDR1 SGHVS and CDR2 FNYEAQ. The ends lost 5 bases at V and 8 bases at J; junction bases unmatched: 5. CDR3: CASSQQGLGELFF. DNA for the CDR3: TGTGCCAGCAGCCAACAGGGGCTAGGGGAGCTGTTTTTT.

V and J are TRBV5-4 and TRBJ2-3; a possible D gene is TRBD2 (7 bases). Trimming removed 0 bases from V and 8 bases from J, with 16 bases in between. This CDR3 is built from 15 residues. The germline CDR1 and CDR2 sequences are SGHNT and YYREEE (reference sequence). The CDR3 nucleotides are TGTGCCAGCAGCTTGGCCTGGAGGGGGAGGGTTACGCAGTATTTT. The encoded protein is CASSLAWRGRVTQYF.

The CDR3 nucleotides are TGTGCCAGCAGCCAAGCCAGCCCCGATGAGCAGTTCTTC. This encodes CASSQASPDEQFF. The chain recombines TRBV4-2 with TRBJ2-1; D not resolved. V lost 1 base and J lost 8, with 9 bases in between. The germline V gene encodes CDR1 LGHNA and CDR2 YNFKEQ. CDR3 length: 13 amino acids.